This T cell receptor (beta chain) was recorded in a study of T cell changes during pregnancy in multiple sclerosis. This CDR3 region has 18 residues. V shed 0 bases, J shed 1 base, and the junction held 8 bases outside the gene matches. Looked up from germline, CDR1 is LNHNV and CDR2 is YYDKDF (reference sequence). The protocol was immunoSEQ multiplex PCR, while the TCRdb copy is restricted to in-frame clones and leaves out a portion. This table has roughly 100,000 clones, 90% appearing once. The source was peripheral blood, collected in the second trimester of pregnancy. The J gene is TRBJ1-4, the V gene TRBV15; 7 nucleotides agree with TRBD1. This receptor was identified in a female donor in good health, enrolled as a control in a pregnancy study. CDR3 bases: TGTGCCACCAGCAGAGATCAGCAGGGGGGTGGAACTAATGAAAAACTGTTTTTT. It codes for CATSRDQQGGGTNEKLFF. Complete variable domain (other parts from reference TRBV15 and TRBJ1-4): DAMVIQNPRYQVTQFGKPVTLSCSQTLNHNVMYWYQQKSSQAPKLLFHYYDKDFNNEADTPDNFQSRRPNTSFCFLDIRSPGLGDTAMYLCATSRDQQGGGTNEKLFFGSGTQLSVL.